This TCR beta chain was sequenced during a study of cytomegalovirus exposure and HLA in healthy donors. PCR employed 60 Vbeta and 13 Jbeta primers. Sequencing was performed with immunoSEQ multiplex PCR; in TCRdb, only in-frame clones are kept and a portion is missing. Of more than 110,000 clones in the sample, 77% were seen once. Study conclusions and caveats: Across donors, sequencing depth was assumed by presence/absence analyses to be roughly uniform. Investigators reported more than 150 TCR beta chains as tied to cytomegalovirus. Later analysis identified several of the most significant clusters that appeared linked to common viral pathogens. A later analysis showed that HLA-associated TCR beta chains had undergone more clonal expansion than equally common others.

CDR3 size: 15 residues. CDR1 is MNHNY and CDR2 is SVGAGI in the germline V gene (reference sequence). The V and J ends lost 4 bases and 7 bases, in that order; junction bases with no gene match: 7. A remark on this clone: The antigen remains unidentified.

The sequencing input was PBMCs. The rearrangement links TRBV6-6 to TRBJ1-6; 7 bases match TRBD1. The receptor comes from a male donor in good health and CMV-seronegative. The CDR3 spells CASSSPGTANSPLHF. The CDR3 region has the DNA TGTGCCAGCAGTTCTCCCGGGACAGCAAATTCACCCCTCCACTTT.